Described below is a single T cell receptor (beta chain) sequence and its context. These data originate in a study of control samples from healthy donors and cancer patients. V gave up 7 bases and J gave up 5 bases, with 20 bases separating them. CDR1 and CDR2 from the germline V gene are MNHEY and SVGAGI. CDR3 length equals 15 residues. Repertoires were generated with immunoSEQ multiplex PCR, while TCRdb's copy carries only in-frame clones and drops some. The table includes about 160,000 clones, 85% to 95% detected once. Specimen: blood. The receptor's source is a woman in her sixties in good health. This chain joins TRBV6-5 and TRBJ1-1; no reliable D call. As DNA, the CDR3 is TGTGCCAGCATTCCCCCAGGCCATTGGGTTACTGAAGCTTTCTTT. This gives the protein CASIPPGHWVTEAFF.